This TCR beta chain was sequenced for a study of T cells in Graves' hyperthyroidism and ophthalmopathy. Remarks on this clonotype: Its antigen is not identified.

Amplified TCR beta CDR3 regions derived from RNA transcripts. In the first-round RT-PCR of the TCR CDR3, the HTBI primer set was used. TCRdb processed the multiplex PCR reads anew with MiXCR; each CDR3 protein has one entry. This sample has hundreds of thousands of distinct CDR3 sequences, with approximately 15% found just once. Overall study findings and caveats: Blood also contained most expanded thyroid clonotypes above 0.001.

Patients were aged 18 to 65, had disease duration under 2 months, and had newly diagnosed hyperthyroidism. PBMCs were sourced from 9 to 10 ml fresh peripheral blood. Specimen: blood. The TCR originated in a woman aged 18-35 years with Graves' hyperthyroidism.

In DNA, the CDR3 is TGTGCCAGCAGCTTGACCCTTCAGGGGGCAGCGAGTCAGCCCCAGCATTTT. Protein product: CASSLTLQGAASQPQHF. The V and J genes are TRBV5-5 and TRBJ1-5; TRBD1 matches at 8 bases. J lost 6 bases, V lost 1 base, and 12 bases had no gene match. Germline CDR1 and CDR2: SGHKS and YYEKEE (reference sequence). The CDR3 spans 17 residues.